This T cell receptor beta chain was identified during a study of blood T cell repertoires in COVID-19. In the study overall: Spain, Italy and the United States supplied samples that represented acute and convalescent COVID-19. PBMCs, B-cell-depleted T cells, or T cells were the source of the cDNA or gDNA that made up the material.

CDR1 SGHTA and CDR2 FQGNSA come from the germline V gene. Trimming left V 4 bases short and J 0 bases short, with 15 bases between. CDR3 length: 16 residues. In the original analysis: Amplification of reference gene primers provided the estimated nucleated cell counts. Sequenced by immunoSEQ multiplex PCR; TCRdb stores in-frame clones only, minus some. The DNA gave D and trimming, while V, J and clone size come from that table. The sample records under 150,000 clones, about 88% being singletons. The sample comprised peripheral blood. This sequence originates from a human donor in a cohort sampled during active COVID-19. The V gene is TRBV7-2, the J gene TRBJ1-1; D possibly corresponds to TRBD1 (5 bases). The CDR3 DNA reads TGTGCCAGCAGCTACCTACCGGGGACTCTGAACACTGAAGCTTTCTTT. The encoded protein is CASSYLPGTLNTEAFF.